Many counts were recorded for the clone carrying this T cell receptor beta chain. Its matching antigen is unknown. The CDR3 totals 16 residues. The V end lost 0 bases, the J end lost 0 bases, and 13 bases lay between the germline ends. The germline CDR1 and CDR2 sequences are SGDLS and YYNGEE. This sample was included in a study of beta chain features in type 1 diabetes. Expressed TCRB transcripts were sequenced, since all the RNA that had been isolated was reverse transcribed. The repertoire was sequenced with immunoSEQ multiplex PCR; TCRdb's copy has only in-frame clones and lacks some. Among 150,000 to 170,000 clones listed, 7.5% to 10% were seen once. Whole-study findings and limits: The similarity of naive, central memory and Treg TCRB repertoires appeared greater among patients than among healthy donors. Cells expressing TCR highly could be over-represented by cDNA sequencing. Resolution of whether HLA type affects TCRB rearrangement was not achieved here.

The receptor comes from a man between 18 and 35 years old in good health. The V call is TRBV9, the J call TRBJ2-7; D unclear. Sequenced: central memory CD4+ T cells from blood. CDR3 nucleotide sequence: TGTGCCAGCAGCGTAGGGAGCGCCGACGTCTCCTACGAGCAGTACTTC. Translating gives CASSVGSADVSYEQYF.